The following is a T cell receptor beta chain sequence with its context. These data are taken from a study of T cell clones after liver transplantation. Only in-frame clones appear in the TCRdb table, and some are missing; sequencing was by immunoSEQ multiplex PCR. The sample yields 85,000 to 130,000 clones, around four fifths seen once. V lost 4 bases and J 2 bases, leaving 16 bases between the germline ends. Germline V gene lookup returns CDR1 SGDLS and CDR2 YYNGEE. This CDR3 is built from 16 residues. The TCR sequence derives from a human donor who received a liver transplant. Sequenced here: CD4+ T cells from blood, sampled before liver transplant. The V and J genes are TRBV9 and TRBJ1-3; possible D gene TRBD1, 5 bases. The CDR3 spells CASSPTSTAPGNTIYF. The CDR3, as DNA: TGTGCCAGCAGCCCCACCTCGACAGCCCCTGGAAACACCATATATTTT.